This T cell receptor (beta chain) derives from a study of blood T cell repertoires in COVID-19. Profiled with immunoSEQ multiplex PCR; TCRdb holds only in-frame clones, not every one. The table includes 270,000 or so clones, more than 70% detected once. The receptor was isolated from a woman aged 40-49 years with acute COVID-19. Sequencing was done on a sample of PBMCs or T cells enriched from blood (not recorded which).

CDR3 in amino acids: CAISERTGPNTGELFF. The CDR3 coding sequence is TGTGCCATCAGTGAGAGGACAGGACCTAACACCGGGGAGCTGTTTTTT. This sequence joins TRBV10-3 and TRBJ2-2; 7 bases fit TRBD1. V was clipped by 2 bases and J by 2 bases; unmatched bases: 5. This CDR3 comprises 16 residues. CDR1 and CDR2 from the germline V gene are ENHRY and SYGVKD.